These T cell receptor beta chains were read from a single sample in a study of T cell responses to AZD1222 COVID-19 vaccine. Here immunoSEQ multiplex PCR was the method, and the copy in TCRdb shows in-frame clones only, minus some. This sample has 130,000 to 150,000 clones; approximately 90% occur once, and the top ten carry roughly 2%. This material consisted of peripheral blood, taken on day 0 of AZD1222 vaccination. The origin of the receptors is an adult in good health. CDR3s include the opening cysteine and the closing phenylalanine or tryptophan. Fields, in order: J gene, V gene, D gene, CDR3 protein. D genes are given only for firm matches.

j_call: TRBJ2-2
v_call: TRBV5-1
d_call: .
cdr3_aa: CASNKLTTTGELFF

j_call: TRBJ2-5
v_call: TRBV5-6
d_call: .
cdr3_aa: CASSLGTLSQTQYF

j_call: TRBJ1-4
v_call: TRBV19
d_call: .
cdr3_aa: CASSVSQGREKLFF

j_call: TRBJ2-3
v_call: TRBV2
d_call: .
cdr3_aa: CASSEAIQVPAPTDTQYF

j_call: TRBJ1-3
v_call: TRBV5-1
d_call: TRBD1
cdr3_aa: CASSRQGVENTIYF

j_call: TRBJ2-1
v_call: TRBV7-2
d_call: TRBD2
cdr3_aa: CASSLGSGGRRDEQFF

j_call: TRBJ2-7
v_call: TRBV7-2
d_call: .
cdr3_aa: CASSLGQLYEQYF

j_call: TRBJ2-3
v_call: TRBV5-1
d_call: TRBD1
cdr3_aa: CASSPGQVADTQYF

j_call: TRBJ1-6
v_call: TRBV5-1
d_call: .
cdr3_aa: CASSLGGRGRSPLHF

j_call: TRBJ2-2
v_call: TRBV11-2
d_call: TRBD1
cdr3_aa: CASSLSTGAGTGELFF

j_call: TRBJ2-5
v_call: TRBV9
d_call: TRBD2
cdr3_aa: CASSVTSGNQETQYF

j_call: TRBJ1-1
v_call: TRBV14
d_call: .
cdr3_aa: CASSQDRLNEAFF

j_call: TRBJ2-5
v_call: TRBV4-2
d_call: .
cdr3_aa: CASSQDPNRAGTQYF

j_call: TRBJ1-1
v_call: TRBV28
d_call: TRBD1
cdr3_aa: CASTLNPRGTEAFF

j_call: TRBJ1-1
v_call: TRBV6-5
d_call: .
cdr3_aa: CASSSIRGGGTEAFF

j_call: TRBJ2-5
v_call: TRBV4-1
d_call: .
cdr3_aa: CASSQYGLQETQYF

j_call: TRBJ1-5
v_call: TRBV4-1
d_call: .
cdr3_aa: CASSQGTLRLYDSNQPQHF

j_call: TRBJ1-1
v_call: TRBV29-1
d_call: TRBD1
cdr3_aa: CSVAPGTGPNTEAFF

j_call: TRBJ2-5
v_call: TRBV5-1
d_call: .
cdr3_aa: CASSLDLETQYF

j_call: TRBJ2-2
v_call: TRBV18
d_call: .
cdr3_aa: CASSQGMAGELFF

j_call: TRBJ2-7
v_call: TRBV7-6
d_call: .
cdr3_aa: CASSGGSSYEQYF

j_call: TRBJ1-5
v_call: TRBV28
d_call: TRBD1
cdr3_aa: CASSLRQGGNQPQHF

j_call: TRBJ1-2
v_call: TRBV7-2
d_call: TRBD1
cdr3_aa: CASSNRGPSYGYTF

j_call: TRBJ2-2
v_call: TRBV6-6
d_call: .
cdr3_aa: CASSFFPGQGTGELFF

j_call: TRBJ2-2
v_call: TRBV5-5
d_call: .
cdr3_aa: CASSLSSGGLGTGELFF

j_call: TRBJ2-3
v_call: TRBV10-1
d_call: TRBD1
cdr3_aa: CASSRTGRTDTQYF

j_call: TRBJ1-4
v_call: TRBV28
d_call: .
cdr3_aa: CATCTSNEKLFF

j_call: TRBJ2-7
v_call: TRBV6-5
d_call: TRBD2
cdr3_aa: CASSYGSGGAYEQYF

j_call: TRBJ2-7
v_call: TRBV9
d_call: TRBD1
cdr3_aa: CASSPHGTGFEQYF

j_call: TRBJ2-6
v_call: TRBV25-1
d_call: .
cdr3_aa: CATQRSGANVLTF

j_call: TRBJ1-1
v_call: TRBV18
d_call: .
cdr3_aa: CASSLSGKVAEAFF

j_call: TRBJ2-3
v_call: TRBV2
d_call: .
cdr3_aa: CASSRFTDTQYF

j_call: TRBJ2-1
v_call: TRBV4-3
d_call: .
cdr3_aa: CASSQDPGGTFNEQFF